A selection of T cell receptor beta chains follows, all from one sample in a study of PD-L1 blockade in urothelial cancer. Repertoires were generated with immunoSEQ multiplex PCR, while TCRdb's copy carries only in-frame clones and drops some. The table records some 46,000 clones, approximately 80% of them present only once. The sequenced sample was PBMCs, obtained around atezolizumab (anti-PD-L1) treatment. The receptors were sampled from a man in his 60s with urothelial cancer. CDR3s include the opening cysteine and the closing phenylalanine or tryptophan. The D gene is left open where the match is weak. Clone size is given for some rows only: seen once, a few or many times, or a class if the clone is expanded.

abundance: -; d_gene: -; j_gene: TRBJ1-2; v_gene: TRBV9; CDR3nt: TGTGCCAGCAGCGCCGCAGGAGGGTTTAGCTATGGCTACACCTTC; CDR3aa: CASSAAGGFSYGYTF
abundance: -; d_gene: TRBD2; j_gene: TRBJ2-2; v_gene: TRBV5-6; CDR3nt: TGTGCCAGCAGCAGTAGTGGTCGGGGGGAAGACGGGGAGCTGTTTTTT; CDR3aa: CASSSSGRGEDGELFF
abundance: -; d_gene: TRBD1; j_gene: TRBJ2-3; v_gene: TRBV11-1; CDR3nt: TGTGCCAGCAGCTTAGCGCCGACAGGGGGCACAGATACGCAGTATTTT; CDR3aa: CASSLAPTGGTDTQYF
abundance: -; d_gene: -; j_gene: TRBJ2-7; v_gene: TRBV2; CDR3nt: TGTGCCAGCAGTTTGGACTCGATGTACTTC; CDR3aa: CASSLDSMYF
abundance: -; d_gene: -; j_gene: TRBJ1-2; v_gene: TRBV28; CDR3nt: TGTGCCAGCAGTACCCCCGGCCAGGGGAACTATGGCTACACCTTC; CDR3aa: CASSTPGQGNYGYTF
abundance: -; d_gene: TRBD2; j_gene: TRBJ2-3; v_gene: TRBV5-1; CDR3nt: TGCGCCAGCAGCTCCCGGGAGGCCCCAGATACGCAGTATTTT; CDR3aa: CASSSREAPDTQYF
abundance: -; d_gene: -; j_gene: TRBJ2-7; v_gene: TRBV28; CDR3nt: TGTGCCAGCACCTATGTGGGAGACGAGCAGTACTTC; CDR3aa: CASTYVGDEQYF
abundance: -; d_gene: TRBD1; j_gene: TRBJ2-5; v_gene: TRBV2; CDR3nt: TGTGCCAGCAGGGAGAGACAGGGGTGGGAGACCCAGTACTTC; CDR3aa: CASRERQGWETQYF
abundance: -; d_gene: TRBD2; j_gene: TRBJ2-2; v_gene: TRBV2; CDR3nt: TGTGCCAGCAGTAATAGCGGGAGGGCTGTCGGGGAGCTGTTTTTT; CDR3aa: CASSNSGRAVGELFF
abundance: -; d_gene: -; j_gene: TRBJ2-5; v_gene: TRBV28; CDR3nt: TGTGCCAGCAAGTGGCGAGCATCGGGAGAGACCCAGTACTTC; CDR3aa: CASKWRASGETQYF
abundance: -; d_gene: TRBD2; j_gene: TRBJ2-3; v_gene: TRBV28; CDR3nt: TGTGCCAGCATCCTGGGGGTCGGGGGGATCACGCAGTATTTT; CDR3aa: CASILGVGGITQYF
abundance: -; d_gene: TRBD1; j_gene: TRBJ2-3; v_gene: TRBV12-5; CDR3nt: TGTGCTAGTGCCCCCGGGACAGGGGGCGCGGCAGATACGCAGTATTTT; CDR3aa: CASAPGTGGAADTQYF
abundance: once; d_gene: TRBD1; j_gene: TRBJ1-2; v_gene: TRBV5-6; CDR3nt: TGTGCCAGCAGCGCAACCGGGACAGGGGGCCGCTATGGCTACACCTTC; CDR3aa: CASSATGTGGRYGYTF
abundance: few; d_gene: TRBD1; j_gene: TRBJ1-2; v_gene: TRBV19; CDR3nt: TGTGCCAGTAGTCCCGGACAGGGCTTGTTTGGCTACACCTTC; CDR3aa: CASSPGQGLFGYTF
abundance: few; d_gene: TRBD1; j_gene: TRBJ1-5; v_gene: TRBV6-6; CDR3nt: TGTGCCAGCAGTCCGCTCGGGACAGCAGCCCCGTACCCCCAGCATTTT; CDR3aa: CASSPLGTAAPYPQHF
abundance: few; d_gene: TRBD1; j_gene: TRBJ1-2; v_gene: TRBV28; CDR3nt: TGTGCCAGCAGCAGACAGGGACACTATGGCTACACCTTC; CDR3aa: CASSRQGHYGYTF
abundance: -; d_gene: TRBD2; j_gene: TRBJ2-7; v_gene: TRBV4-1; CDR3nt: TGCGCCAGCAGCCAAGGACTAGCGGGGTACTACGAGCAGTACTTC; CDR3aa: CASSQGLAGYYEQYF
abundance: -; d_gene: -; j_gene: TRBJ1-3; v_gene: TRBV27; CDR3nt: TGTGAGTCTAACGCCTTCTCTGGAAACACCATATATTTT; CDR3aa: CESNAFSGNTIYF
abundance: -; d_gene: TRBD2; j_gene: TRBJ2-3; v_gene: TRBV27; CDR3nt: TGTGCCAGCAGTCCCCGGGGAAGCGGGGGGGGAGATACGCAGTATTTT; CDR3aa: CASSPRGSGGGDTQYF
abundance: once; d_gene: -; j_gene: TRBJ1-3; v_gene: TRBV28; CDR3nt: TGTGCCAGCAGTTTGAGCATTTCTGGAAACACCATATATTTT; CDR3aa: CASSLSISGNTIYF
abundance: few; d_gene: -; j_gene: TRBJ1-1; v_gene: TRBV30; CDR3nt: TGTGCCTGGAGTCAGGGGCCTGAAGCTTTCTTT; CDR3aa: CAWSQGPEAFF
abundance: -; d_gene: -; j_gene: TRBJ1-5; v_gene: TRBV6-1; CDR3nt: TGTGCCAGCAGTGACGGCGGGGGAGATCAGCCCCAGCATTTT; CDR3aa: CASSDGGGDQPQHF
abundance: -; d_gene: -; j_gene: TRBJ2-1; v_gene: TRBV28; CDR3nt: TGTGCCAGCAGTCGGGGACTGGTGCAGCAGTTCTTC; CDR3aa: CASSRGLVQQFF
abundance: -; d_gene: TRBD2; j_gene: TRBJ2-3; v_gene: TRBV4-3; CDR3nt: TGCGCCAGCAGCCAAGATGAGGGACTAGCGGGACCCACAGATACGCAGTATTTT; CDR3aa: CASSQDEGLAGPTDTQYF
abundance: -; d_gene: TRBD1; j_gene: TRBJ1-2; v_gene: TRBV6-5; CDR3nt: TGTGCCACTGGGGTCTCACAGGGGAACTATGGCTACACCTTC; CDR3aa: CATGVSQGNYGYTF
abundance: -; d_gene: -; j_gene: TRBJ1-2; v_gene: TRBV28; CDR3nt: TGTGCCAGCAAACCGAGGGGGGGTTACTATGGCTACACCTTC; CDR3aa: CASKPRGGYYGYTF
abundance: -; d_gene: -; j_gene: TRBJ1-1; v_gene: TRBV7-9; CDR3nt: TGTGCCAGCAGCTTTCCGGGGTCGGACACTGAAGCTTTCTTT; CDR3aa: CASSFPGSDTEAFF
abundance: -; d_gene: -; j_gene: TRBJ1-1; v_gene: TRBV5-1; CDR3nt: TGCGCCAGCAGCCCTAATAACGCTGAAGCTTTCTTT; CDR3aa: CASSPNNAEAFF
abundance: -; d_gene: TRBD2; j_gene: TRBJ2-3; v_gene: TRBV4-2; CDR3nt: TGTGCCAGCAGGCCGGAGGGAGGGGCAGATACGCAGTATTTT; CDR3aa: CASRPEGGADTQYF
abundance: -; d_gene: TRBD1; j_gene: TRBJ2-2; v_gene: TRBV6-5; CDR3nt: TGTGCCAGCAGTAGACAGGGAGACTTAGGGGAGCTGTTTTTT; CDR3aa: CASSRQGDLGELFF
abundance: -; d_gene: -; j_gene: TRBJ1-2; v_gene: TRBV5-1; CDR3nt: TGCGCCAGCAGCGGCACAGGGTCCAATGGCTACACCTTC; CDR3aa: CASSGTGSNGYTF
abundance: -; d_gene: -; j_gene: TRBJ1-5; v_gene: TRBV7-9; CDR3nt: TGTGCCAGCAGCTTCGAGGGCCCCAATCAGCCCCAGCATTTT; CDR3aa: CASSFEGPNQPQHF
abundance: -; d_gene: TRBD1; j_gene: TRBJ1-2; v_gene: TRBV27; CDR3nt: TGTGCCAGCAGTCCAAGTCTCAGGGGGTCCTATGGCTACACCTTC; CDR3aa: CASSPSLRGSYGYTF
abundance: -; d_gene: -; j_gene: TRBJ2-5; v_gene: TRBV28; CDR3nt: TGTGCCAGCGCCCTCGCGACAAGTACTTATCAAGAGACCCAGTACTTC; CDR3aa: CASALATSTYQETQYF
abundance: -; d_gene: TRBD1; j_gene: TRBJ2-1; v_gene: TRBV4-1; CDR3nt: TGCGCCAGCAGCCCTGGGACAGGGGGTAGCGATGAGCAGTTCTTC; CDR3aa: CASSPGTGGSDEQFF
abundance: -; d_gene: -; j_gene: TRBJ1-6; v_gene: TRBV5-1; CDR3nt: TGCGCCAGCAGGCTGGCGGGGGAAGGTTCACCCCTCCACTTT; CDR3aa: CASRLAGEGSPLHF
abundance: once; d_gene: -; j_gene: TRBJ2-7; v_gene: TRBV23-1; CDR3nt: TGCGCCAGCAGTAGCCCAAGGGGGGGACCCTACGAGCAGTACTTC; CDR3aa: CASSSPRGGPYEQYF
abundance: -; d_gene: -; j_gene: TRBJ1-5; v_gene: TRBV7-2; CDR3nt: TGTGCCAGCAGCTTGTCGTCTAGCAATCAGCCCCAGCATTTT; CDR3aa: CASSLSSSNQPQHF
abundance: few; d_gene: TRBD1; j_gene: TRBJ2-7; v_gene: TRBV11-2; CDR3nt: TGTGCCAGCAGCTTAACCCTCTCGCCGGGACAGGGACACTACGAGCAGTACTTC; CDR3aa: CASSLTLSPGQGHYEQYF
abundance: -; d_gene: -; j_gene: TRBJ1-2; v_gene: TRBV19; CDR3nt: TGTGCCAGTAGCCTCTCGACTGTCATTTTCGACAGCTCCTATGGCTACACCTTC; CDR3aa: CASSLSTVIFDSSYGYTF
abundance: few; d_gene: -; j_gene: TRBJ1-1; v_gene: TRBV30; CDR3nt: TGTGCCTGGAGTCTACCCGGGACATCGAACACTGAAGCTTTCTTT; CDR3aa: CAWSLPGTSNTEAFF
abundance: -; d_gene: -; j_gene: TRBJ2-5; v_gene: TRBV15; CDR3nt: TGTGCCACCAGCAGAGATCGATCGGAACCGGGTCAAGAGACCCAGTACTTC; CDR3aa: CATSRDRSEPGQETQYF
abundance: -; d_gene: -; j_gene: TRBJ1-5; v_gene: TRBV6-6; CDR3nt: TGTGCCAGCCGGGGTGATCAGCCCCAGCATTTT; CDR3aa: CASRGDQPQHF
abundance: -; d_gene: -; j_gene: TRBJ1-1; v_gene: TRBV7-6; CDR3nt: TGTGCCAGCAGTTCTCAGGGGAACACTGAAGCTTTCTTT; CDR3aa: CASSSQGNTEAFF
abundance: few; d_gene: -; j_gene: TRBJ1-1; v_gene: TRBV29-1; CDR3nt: TGCAGCGCGGGGGAAGCTTTCTTT; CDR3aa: CSAGEAFF
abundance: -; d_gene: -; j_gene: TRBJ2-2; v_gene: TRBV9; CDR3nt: TGTGCCAGCAGCGTAGCGGGGGGACAGAACACCGGGGAGCTGTTTTTT; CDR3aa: CASSVAGGQNTGELFF
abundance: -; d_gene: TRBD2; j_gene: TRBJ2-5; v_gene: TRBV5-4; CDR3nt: TGTGCCAGCAGTTCCGGGACTAGCGGGGTCCCGGAGACCCAGTACTTC; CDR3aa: CASSSGTSGVPETQYF
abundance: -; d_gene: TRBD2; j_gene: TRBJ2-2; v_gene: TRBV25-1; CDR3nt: TGTGCCAGCAGTGAGTTTGTGACTAGCGGGATGTCCGGGGAGCTGTTTTTT; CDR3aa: CASSEFVTSGMSGELFF
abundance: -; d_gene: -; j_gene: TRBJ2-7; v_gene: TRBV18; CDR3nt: TGTGCCAGCTCCTATGTGAGTGCAGGGGTGAACGAGCAGTACTTC; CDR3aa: CASSYVSAGVNEQYF
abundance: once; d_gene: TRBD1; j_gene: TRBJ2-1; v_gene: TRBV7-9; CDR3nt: TGTGCCAGCGGGGACAGGGCGTACAATGAGCAGTTCTTC; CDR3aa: CASGDRAYNEQFF
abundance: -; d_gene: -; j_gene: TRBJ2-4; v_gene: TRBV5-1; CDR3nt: TGCGCCAGCAGCGACTCCCAGGGTGGGAACATTCAGTACTTC; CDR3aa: CASSDSQGGNIQYF
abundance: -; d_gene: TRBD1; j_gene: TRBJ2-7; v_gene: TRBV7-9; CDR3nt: TGTGCCAGCAGCCCCCGGACAGGGGGAGTCTACGAGCAGTACTTC; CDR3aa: CASSPRTGGVYEQYF
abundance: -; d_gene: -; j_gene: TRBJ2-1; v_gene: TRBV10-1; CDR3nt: TGCGCCAGCAGTGAGGGTAGTGTTAATGAGCAGTTCTTC; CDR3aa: CASSEGSVNEQFF
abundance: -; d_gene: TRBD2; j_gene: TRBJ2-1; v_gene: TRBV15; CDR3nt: TGTGCCACCAGCAGTAGGACTAGCGGGAACAGGAATGAGCAGTTCTTC; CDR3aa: CATSSRTSGNRNEQFF
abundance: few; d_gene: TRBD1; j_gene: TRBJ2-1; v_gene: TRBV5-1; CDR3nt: TGCGCCAGCAGCCTGGGGACAGGGGTTGAGTATGAGCAGTTCTTC; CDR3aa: CASSLGTGVEYEQFF
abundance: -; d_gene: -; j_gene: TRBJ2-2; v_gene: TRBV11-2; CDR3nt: TGTGCCAGCAGCTTAGACCAGGCGATCCCTACTCCGACCGGGGAGCTGTTTTTT; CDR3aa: CASSLDQAIPTPTGELFF
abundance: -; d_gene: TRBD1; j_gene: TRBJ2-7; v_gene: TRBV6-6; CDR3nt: TGTGCCAGCAGTTACTCCGCAGGGGGCAACGAGCAGTACTTC; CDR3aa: CASSYSAGGNEQYF
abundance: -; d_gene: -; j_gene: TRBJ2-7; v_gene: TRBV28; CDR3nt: TGTGCCAGCAGTCAACCTAGGGATGGAGGCGAGCAGTACTTC; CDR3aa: CASSQPRDGGEQYF